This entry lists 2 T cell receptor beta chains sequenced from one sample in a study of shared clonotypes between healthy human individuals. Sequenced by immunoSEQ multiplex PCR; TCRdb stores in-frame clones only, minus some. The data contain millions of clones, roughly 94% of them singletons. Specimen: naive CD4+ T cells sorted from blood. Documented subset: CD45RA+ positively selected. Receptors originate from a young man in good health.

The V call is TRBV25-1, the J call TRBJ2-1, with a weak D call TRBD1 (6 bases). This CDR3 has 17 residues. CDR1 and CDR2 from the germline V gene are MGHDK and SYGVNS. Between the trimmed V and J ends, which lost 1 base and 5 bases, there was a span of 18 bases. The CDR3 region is CASSEFSGRGPNNEQFF. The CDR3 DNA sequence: TGTGCCAGCAGTGAATTCTCAGGCAGGGGTCCTAACAATGAGCAGTTCTTC.

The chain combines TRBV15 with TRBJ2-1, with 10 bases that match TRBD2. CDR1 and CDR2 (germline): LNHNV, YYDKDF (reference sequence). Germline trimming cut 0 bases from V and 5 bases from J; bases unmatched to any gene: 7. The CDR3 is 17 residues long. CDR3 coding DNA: TGTGCCACCAGCAGAGATAGGGGACTAGCGTGGCACAATGAGCAGTTCTTC. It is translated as CATSRDRGLAWHNEQFF.